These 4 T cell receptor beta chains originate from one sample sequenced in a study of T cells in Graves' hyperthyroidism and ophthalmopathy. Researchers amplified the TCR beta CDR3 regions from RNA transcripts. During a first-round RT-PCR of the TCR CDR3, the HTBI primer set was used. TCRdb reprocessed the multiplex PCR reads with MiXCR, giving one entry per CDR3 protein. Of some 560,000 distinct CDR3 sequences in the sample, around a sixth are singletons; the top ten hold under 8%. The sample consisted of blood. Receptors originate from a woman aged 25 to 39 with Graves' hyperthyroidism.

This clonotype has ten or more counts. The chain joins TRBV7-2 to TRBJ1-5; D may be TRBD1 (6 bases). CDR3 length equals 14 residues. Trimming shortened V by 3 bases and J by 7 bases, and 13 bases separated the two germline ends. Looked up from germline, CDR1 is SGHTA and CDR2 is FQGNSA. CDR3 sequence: CASSFSGVHQPQHF. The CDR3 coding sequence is TGTGCCAGCAGCTTTTCAGGGGTTCACCAGCCCCAGCATTTT.

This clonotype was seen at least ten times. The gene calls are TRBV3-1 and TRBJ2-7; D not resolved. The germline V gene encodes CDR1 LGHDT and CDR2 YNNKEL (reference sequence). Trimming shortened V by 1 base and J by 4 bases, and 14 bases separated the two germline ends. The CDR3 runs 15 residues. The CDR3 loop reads CASSQGRPKVYEQYF. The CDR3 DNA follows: TGTGCCAGCAGCCAAGGCAGGCCTAAGGTGTACGAGCAGTACTTC.

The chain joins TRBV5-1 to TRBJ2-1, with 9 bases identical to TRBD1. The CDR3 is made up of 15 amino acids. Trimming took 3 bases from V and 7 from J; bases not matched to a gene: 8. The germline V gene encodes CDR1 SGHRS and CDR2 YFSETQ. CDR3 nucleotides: TGCGCCAGCAGCTCCGGGACAGGGTATGAGAATGAGCAGTTCTTC. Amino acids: CASSSGTGYENEQFF.

CDR3 loop: CASSVAAGDSYTGELFF. DNA of the CDR3: TGTGCCAGCAGCGTAGCAGCGGGCGACTCGTACACCGGGGAGCTGTTTTTT. J is TRBJ2-2 and V is TRBV9; possible D gene TRBD2, 6 bases. This CDR3 contains 17 residues. Per the germline V gene, CDR1 is SGDLS and CDR2 is YYNGEE. Deletions cut 0 bases from V and 3 bases from J, with 15 bases between.